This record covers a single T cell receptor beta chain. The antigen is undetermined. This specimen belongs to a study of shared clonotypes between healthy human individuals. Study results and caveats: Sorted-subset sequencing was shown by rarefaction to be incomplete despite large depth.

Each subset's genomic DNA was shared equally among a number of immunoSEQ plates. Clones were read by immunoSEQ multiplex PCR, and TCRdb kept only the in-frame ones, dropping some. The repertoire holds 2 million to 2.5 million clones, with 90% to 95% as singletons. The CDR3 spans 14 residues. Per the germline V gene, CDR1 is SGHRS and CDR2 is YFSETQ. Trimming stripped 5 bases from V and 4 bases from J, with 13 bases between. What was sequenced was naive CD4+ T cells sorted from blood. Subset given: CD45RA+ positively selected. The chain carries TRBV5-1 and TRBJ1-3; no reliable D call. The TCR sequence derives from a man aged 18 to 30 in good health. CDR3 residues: CASRDERAGNTIYF. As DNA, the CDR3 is TGCGCCAGCAGGGATGAGAGAGCGGGAAACACCATATATTTT.